The present T cell receptor (beta chain) was sequenced within a study of T cell changes during pregnancy in multiple sclerosis. Sequencing used immunoSEQ multiplex PCR; TCRdb keeps in-frame clones, though not all of them. The sample includes over 7,000 clones, 87% of them seen just once. Germline CDR1 reads SNHLY; CDR2 reads FYNNEI. The length of the CDR3 is 16 residues. Losses at the gene ends were 8 bases for V and 0 bases for J; bases not matched to a gene: 6. The rearrangement uses TRBV2 and TRBJ2-6, with TRBD2 matching 8 bases. Material: CD8+ T cells from peripheral blood mononuclear cells, obtained in the first trimester of pregnancy. This receptor was obtained from a female donor in good health, enrolled as a control in a pregnancy study. The CDR3 reads CASGRGAFSGANVLTF. The CDR3 bases are TGTGCCAGCGGGCGGGGGGCTTTCTCTGGGGCCAACGTCCTGACTTTC.